This T cell receptor beta chain was documented in a study of shared clonotypes between healthy human individuals. Study as a whole: The composition of the donors was a couple of women and three men aged 18 to 49.

TCRdb's table, derived via immunoSEQ multiplex PCR, lists solely in-frame clones and lacks some. Of 2 million to 2.5 million clones in the sample, 93% are singletons; the top ten hold 0.39%. Naive CD45RA+ and memory CD45RA-negative subsets were split from CD4+ cells. This clone was detected once. As yet, its antigen is unknown. The CDR3 sequence is 11 residues long. CDR1 and CDR2 (germline): MNHEY, SMNVEV (reference sequence). The V end lost 7 bases, the J end lost 7 bases, and 11 bases lay between the germline ends. Findings and limits, study-wide: Investigators collected only blood, and repertoires in tissues likely differ. All-four-donor shared clonotypes had higher generation probabilities than non-shared clonotypes did.

The specimen was naive CD4+ T cells from PBMCs. Subset: CD45RA+ positively selected. The clonotype originates from a young man in good health. Some clones in this sample may be carry-over from other donors' samples. This chain uses TRBV27 with TRBJ2-7; tentative D call: TRBD2 (6 bases). CDR3 sequence reads: CASTNGGEQYF. The CDR3 coding sequence is TGTGCCAGCACCAACGGGGGAGAGCAGTACTTC.